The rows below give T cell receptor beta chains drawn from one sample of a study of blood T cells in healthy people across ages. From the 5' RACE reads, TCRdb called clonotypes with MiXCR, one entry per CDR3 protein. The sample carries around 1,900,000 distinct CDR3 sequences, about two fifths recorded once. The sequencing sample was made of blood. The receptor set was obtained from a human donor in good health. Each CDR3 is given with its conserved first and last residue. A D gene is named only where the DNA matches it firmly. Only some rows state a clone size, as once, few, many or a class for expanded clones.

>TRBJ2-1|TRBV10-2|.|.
TGCGCCAGCACGGACACCAGCTCCTACAATGAGCAGTTCTTC
CASTDTSSYNEQFF
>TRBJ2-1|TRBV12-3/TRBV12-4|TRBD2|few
TGTGCCAGCAGTAATCTAGCGGGGGACTACAATGAGCAGTTCTTC
CASSNLAGDYNEQFF
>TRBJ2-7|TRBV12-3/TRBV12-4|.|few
TGTGCCAGCAGTCCTGGGAGCGGTTCCTACGAGCAGTACTTC
CASSPGSGSYEQYF
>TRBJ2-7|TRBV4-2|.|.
TGTGCCGGCAGCCAAGTTTTCGGGGATCACGAGCAGTACTTC
CAGSQVFGDHEQYF
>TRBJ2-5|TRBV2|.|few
TGTGCCAGCAGTGAAGCGCCCAGCTTTCGGCCAGGAGAGACCCAGTACTTC
CASSEAPSFRPGETQYF
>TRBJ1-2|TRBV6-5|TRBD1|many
TGTGCCAGCAGAATCGACAGGGCTGGCTACACCTTC
CASRIDRAGYTF
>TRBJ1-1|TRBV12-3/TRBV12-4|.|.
TGTGCCAGCAGTTCCGCAAAAGGGGCGGGAAACACTGAAGCTTTCTTT
CASSSAKGAGNTEAFF
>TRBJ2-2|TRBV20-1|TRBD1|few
TGCAGTGCTAGAGGCCTAACCCGGGACAGGGGTTCGTTCGGGGAGCTGTTTTTT
CSARGLTRDRGSFGELFF
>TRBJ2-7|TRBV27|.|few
TGTGCCAGCAGTTTATCGGGGTATATCCGCGAGCAGTACTTC
CASSLSGYIREQYF
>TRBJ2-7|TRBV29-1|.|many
TGCAGCGTTGAAGGGTTCCGGGACAACTACTCCTACGAGCAGTACTTC
CSVEGFRDNYSYEQYF
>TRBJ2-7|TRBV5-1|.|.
TGCGCCAGCAGCCCCATGGGGGCAGTCGAGCAGTACTTC
CASSPMGAVEQYF
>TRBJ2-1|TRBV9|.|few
TGTGCCAGCAGCGTAGAGTGGCGACCTAGGAATGAGCAGTTCTTC
CASSVEWRPRNEQFF
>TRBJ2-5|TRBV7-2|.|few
TGTGCCAGCAGCTTAGCCCCAGGGTCGACAGCACTCCAAGAGACCCAGTACTTC
CASSLAPGSTALQETQYF
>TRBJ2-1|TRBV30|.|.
TGTGCCTGGAGTGAATACCACAATGAGCAGTTCTTC
CAWSEYHNEQFF
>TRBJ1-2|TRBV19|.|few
TGTGCCAGTAGTACGCCCGGGCATGGCTACACCTTC
CASSTPGHGYTF
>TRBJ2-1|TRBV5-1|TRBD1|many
TGCGCCAGCAGCTTTCAGGGGGCGAACAATGAGCAGTTCTTC
CASSFQGANNEQFF